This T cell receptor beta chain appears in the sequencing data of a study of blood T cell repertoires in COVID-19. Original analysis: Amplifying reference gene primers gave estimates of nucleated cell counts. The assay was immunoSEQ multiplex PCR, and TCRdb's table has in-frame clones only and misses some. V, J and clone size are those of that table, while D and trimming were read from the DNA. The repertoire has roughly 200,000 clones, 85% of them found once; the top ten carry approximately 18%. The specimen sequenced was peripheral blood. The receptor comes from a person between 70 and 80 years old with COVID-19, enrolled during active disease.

CDR3 nucleotides: TGCGCCAGCAGCCTGGTTAGGGGAACTGAAGCTTTCTTT. Amino acid sequence: CASSLVRGTEAFF. V gene TRBV5-1 combines with J gene TRBJ1-1; possible D gene TRBD1, 5 bases. Trimming pared 4 bases from V and 5 bases from J, leaving 12 bases between. Germline values: CDR1 SGHRS, CDR2 YFSETQ. The CDR3 is 13 amino acids.